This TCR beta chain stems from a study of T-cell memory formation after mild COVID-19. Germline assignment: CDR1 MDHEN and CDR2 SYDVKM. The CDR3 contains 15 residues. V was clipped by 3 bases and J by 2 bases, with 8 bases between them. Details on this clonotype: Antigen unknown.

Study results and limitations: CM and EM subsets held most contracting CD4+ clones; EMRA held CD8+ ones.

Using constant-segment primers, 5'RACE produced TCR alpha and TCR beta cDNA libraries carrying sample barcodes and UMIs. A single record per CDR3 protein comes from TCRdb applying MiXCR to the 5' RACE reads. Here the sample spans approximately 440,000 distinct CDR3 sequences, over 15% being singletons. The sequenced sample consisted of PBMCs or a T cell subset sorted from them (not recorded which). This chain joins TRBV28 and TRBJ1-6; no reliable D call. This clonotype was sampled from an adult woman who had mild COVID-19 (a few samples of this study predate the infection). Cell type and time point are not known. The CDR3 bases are TGTGCCAGCAGTTTGCAAGGGACCTATAATTCACCCCTCCACTTT. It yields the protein CASSLQGTYNSPLHF.